Following are 27 T cell receptor beta chains from one sample sequenced in a study of OX40 agonist ivuxolimab in advanced cancers. Profiling relied on immunoSEQ multiplex PCR, and the TCRdb table lists in-frame clones only, not all of them. The sample shows roughly 34,000 clones, over 80% of them seen only once. The source was CD4+ or CD8+ T cells sorted from blood, collected in a trial of the OX40 agonist ivuxolimab. These receptors were obtained from an adult with an advanced solid tumor such as melanoma, head and neck, liver or kidney cancer.

The V call is TRBV27, the J call TRBJ2-5, with TRBD2 matching 9 bases. The CDR3 has 13 amino acids. The germline gives CDR1 MNHEY, CDR2 SMNVEV (reference sequence). CDR3 region: CVSQRGAGETQYF. The CDR3 nucleotides are TGTGTCAGTCAGCGGGGGGCCGGGGAGACCCAGTACTTC.

This clone appeared once. The V gene is TRBV15, the J gene TRBJ2-3; D call uncertain. Trimming took 10 bases from V and 6 from J, leaving 17 bases between them. The CDR3 length is 13 residues. Germline CDR1 reads LNHNV; CDR2 reads YYDKDF (reference sequence). This CDR3 is CAISRGVGDTQYF. As DNA, the CDR3 is TGTGCCATCTCCCGTGGGGTTGGGGATACGCAGTATTTT.

The chain links TRBV7-2 to TRBJ2-1, with D possibly TRBD2 on 6 matching bases. V was cut by 3 bases and J by 2 bases, with 11 bases left in between. This CDR3 contains 15 residues. Germline V gene data show CDR1 as SGHTA and CDR2 as FQGNSA. CDR3 residues: CASSFDRLAYNEQFF. The CDR3 DNA follows: TGTGCCAGCAGCTTCGACAGACTAGCCTACAATGAGCAGTTCTTC.

This clone was observed a single time. The chain employs TRBV6-5 and TRBJ2-1, with 10 nucleotides matching TRBD2. CDR1 is MNHEY, CDR2 SVGAGI, per germline. V lost 6 bases and J lost 9; bases outside the gene matches: 11. This CDR3 has 15 residues. CDR3: CASRPLAGVSSEQFF. CDR3 sequence (DNA): TGTGCCAGCAGACCTCTAGCGGGAGTATCTAGTGAGCAGTTCTTC.

This chain links TRBV5-6 with TRBJ2-5; D not certain. The CDR3 has 13 amino acids. Trimming shortened V by 0 bases and J by 1 base, and 4 bases separated the two germline ends. Germline V lookup: CDR1 SGHDT, CDR2 YYEEEE. CDR3 residues: CASSLGGQETQYF. CDR3 coding DNA: TGTGCCAGCAGCTTGGGGGGCCAAGAGACCCAGTACTTC.

Only one count was recorded for this clone. The V and J genes are TRBV6-1 and TRBJ2-7; D call uncertain. Germline CDR1 reads MNHNS; CDR2 reads SASEGT. The CDR3 is 15 residues long. Trimming left V 2 bases short and J 2 bases short, with 13 bases between. CDR3 in DNA: TGTGCCAGCAGTGAAATGATTCTGGAGACCTACGAGCAGTACTTC. This encodes CASSEMILETYEQYF.

The J gene is TRBJ2-3, the V gene TRBV7-6; D gene uncertain. Germline V CDR1 and CDR2: SGHVS, FNYEAQ. Trimming removed 1 base at V and 0 bases at J, with 2 bases between. CDR3 length: 13 amino acids. CDR3 sequence reads: CASSLGSTDTQYF. The CDR3 nucleotides read TGTGCCAGCAGCTTAGGGAGCACAGATACGCAGTATTTT.

The rearrangement uses TRBV9 and TRBJ2-7, with TRBD2 identical over 13 bases. This CDR3 is built from 14 residues. Trimming took 3 bases from V and 4 from J; bases not matched to a gene: 1. Germline V gene data show CDR1 as SGDLS and CDR2 as YYNGEE. The CDR3 loop reads CASSGTSGSYEQYF. The DNA of the CDR3 is TGTGCCAGCAGCGGGACTAGCGGGAGTTACGAGCAGTACTTC.

V is TRBV9 and J is TRBJ2-1; 14 bases align to TRBD2. Germline CDR1 reads SGDLS; CDR2 reads YYNGEE. Trimming took 0 bases from V and 8 from J; bases not matched to a gene: 10. The CDR3 loop spans 18 amino acids. CDR3 sequence: CASSVGLAGGPVVHEQFF. The CDR3 DNA sequence: TGTGCCAGCAGCGTAGGACTAGCGGGGGGGCCCGTCGTTCATGAGCAGTTCTTC.

The chain joins TRBV7-9 to TRBJ1-2, with 9 bases fitting TRBD1. The germline CDR1 and CDR2 sequences are SEHNR and FQNEAQ (reference sequence). The ends lost 5 bases at V and 5 bases at J; junction bases unmatched: 12. The length of the CDR3 is 16 residues. The CDR3 here is CASSPSGTGTIYGYTF. The CDR3 DNA reads as TGTGCCAGCAGCCCTTCCGGGACAGGGACCATTTATGGCTACACCTTC. The full variable domain, rest sourced from reference TRBV7-9 and TRBJ1-2, is DTGVSQNPRHKITKRGQNVTFRCDPISEHNRLYWYRQTLGQGPEFLTYFQNEAQLEKSRLLSDRFSAERPKGSFSTLEIQRTEQGDSAMYLCASSPSGTGTIYGYTFGSGTRLTVV.

J is TRBJ2-1 and V is TRBV19, with TRBD2 identical over 10 bases. V shed 3 bases and J 15 bases; nucleotides not matched to a gene: 11. The germline gives CDR1 LNHDA, CDR2 SQIVND (reference sequence). The CDR3 consists of 14 residues. The CDR3 spells CASSIGRAGGLPFF. CDR3 coding DNA: TGTGCCAGTAGTATCGGGCGAGCGGGAGGGTTGCCGTTCTTC.

The chain links TRBV5-1 to TRBJ1-2; D gene unclear. Germline V CDR1 and CDR2: SGHRS, YFSETQ. Trimming removed 0 bases from V and 7 bases from J, with 7 bases in between. The CDR3 contains 12 residues. CDR3 coding DNA: TGCGCCAGCAGCTTGGGTCAGGCTGGCTACACCTTC. This gives the protein CASSLGQAGYTF.

The chain carries TRBV6-5 and TRBJ2-7, with D possibly being TRBD1 or TRBD2 (5 bases each). Deletions cut 2 bases from V and 4 bases from J, with 12 bases between. The CDR3 has 14 residues. Germline CDR1 MNHEY, CDR2 SVGAGI. CDR3 loop: CASSYRDVTYEQYF. The CDR3 nucleotides read TGTGCCAGCAGTTACCGGGACGTTACTTACGAGCAGTACTTC.

The chain employs TRBV7-6 and TRBJ1-4; 10 nucleotides align to TRBD1. The CDR3 spans 17 residues. CDR1 and CDR2 from the germline V gene are SGHVS and FNYEAQ. With V trimmed by 5 bases and J by 10 bases, 16 bases remained unmatched. The CDR3 DNA is TGTGCCAGCAGCGACTCCGGGACAGGGGATTCATTCGGAAAACTGTTTTTT. This translates into CASSDSGTGDSFGKLFF.

The V gene is TRBV18, the J gene TRBJ2-7; 9 bases line up with TRBD2. Per germline, CDR1 KGHSH and CDR2 LQKENI. The CDR3 is 15 residues long. Germline trimming cut 6 bases from V and 4 bases from J; bases unmatched to any gene: 10. The CDR3 DNA reads as TGTGCCAGCTCCTCCAGCGGGGGGCCTAGGTACGAGCAGTACTTC. This encodes CASSSSGGPRYEQYF.

The J gene is TRBJ1-2, the V gene TRBV5-6; D is undetermined. The germline CDR1 and CDR2 sequences are SGHDT and YYEEEE. V lost 1 base to trimming and J lost 8 bases, with 15 bases between them. This CDR3 has 14 amino acids. The CDR3 is CASSLSRLFLGYTF. As DNA, the CDR3 is TGTGCCAGCAGCTTGTCCAGGCTCTTTTTGGGCTACACCTTC. The entire variable domain, with the rest obtained from reference TRBV5-6 and TRBJ1-2, is as follows: DAGVTQSPTHLIKTRGQQVTLRCSPKSGHDTVSWYQQALGQGPQFIFQYYEEEERQRGNFPDRFSGHQFPNYSSELNVNALLLGDSALYLCASSLSRLFLGYTFGSGTRLTVV.

The chain carries TRBV19 and TRBJ1-1, with TRBD1 identical over 8 bases. The germline gives CDR1 LNHDA, CDR2 SQIVND (reference sequence). After removal of 6 bases from V and 5 bases from J, the junction contained 11 bases not matched to a gene. The CDR3 sequence is 15 residues long. CDR3 coding DNA: TGTGCCAGTAGGGACAGGGCGGCGTCGAGGACTGAAGCTTTCTTT. It yields the protein CASRDRAASRTEAFF.

The chain has TRBV18 and TRBJ1-3; D perhaps matches TRBD1 (5 bases). The CDR3 length is 14 residues. With 5 bases removed from V and 1 base from J, the gap between germline ends came to 9 bases. Germline loops: CDR1 KGHSH, CDR2 LQKENI. This chain's CDR3 is CASSDGASGNTIYF. The CDR3 nucleotides are TGTGCCAGCTCAGACGGGGCGTCTGGAAACACCATATATTTT.

The table lists this clone with a count of one. The chain recombines TRBV7-8 with TRBJ2-2; D unresolved. Trimming pared 1 base from V and 0 bases from J, leaving 3 bases between. This CDR3 is built from 14 residues. Germline V CDR1 and CDR2: SGHVS, FQNEAQ. The CDR3: CASSLGANTGELFF. The CDR3 nucleotides are TGTGCCAGCAGCTTAGGGGCGAACACCGGGGAGCTGTTTTTT.

This rearrangement joins TRBV2 to TRBJ2-5; 15 nucleotides align to TRBD2. The CDR3 loop spans 18 amino acids. V was clipped by 5 bases and J by 2 bases; unmatched bases: 9. CDR1 and CDR2 (germline): SNHLY, FYNNEI. The CDR3 is CASSHLRGLAGGQETQYF. The CDR3 DNA reads as TGTGCCAGCAGTCACCTGAGGGGACTAGCGGGGGGACAAGAGACCCAGTACTTC. Complete variable domain (other parts from reference TRBV2 and TRBJ2-5): EPEVTQTPSHQVTQMGQEVILRCVPISNHLYFYWYRQILGQKVEFLVSFYNNEISEKSEIFDDQFSVERPDGSNFTLKIRSTKLEDSAMYFCASSHLRGLAGGQETQYFGPGTRLLVL.

The chain couples TRBV13 to TRBJ2-1, with D tentatively TRBD1 (5 bases). This CDR3 is 15 amino acids long. Germline lookup yields CDR1 PRHDT and CDR2 FYEKMQ (reference sequence). Trimming shortened V by 5 bases and J by 0 bases, and 11 bases separated the two germline ends. CDR3 sequence: CASSAGASSYNEQFF. In DNA, the CDR3 is TGTGCCAGCAGCGCTGGGGCTAGCTCCTACAATGAGCAGTTCTTC.

In this sample, this clone turned up a few times. The gene calls are TRBV28 and TRBJ1-1; TRBD1 matches 9 bases. The CDR3 has 13 amino acids. Germline lookup yields CDR1 MDHEN and CDR2 SYDVKM. The V segment lost 5 bases and the J segment 4 bases; nucleotides outside the gene matches: 2. The DNA for the CDR3 is TGTGCCAGCAGTCTGACAGGGGGCACTGAAGCTTTCTTT. This codes for CASSLTGGTEAFF.

The CDR3 coding sequence is TGTGCCATCAGTGAGTGGAATCAGCCCCAGCATTTT. Its protein product is CAISEWNQPQHF. This chain connects TRBV10-3 to TRBJ1-5, with D unresolved. Germline-derived CDR1 and CDR2 are ENHRY and SYGVKD. This CDR3 is built from 12 residues. V gave up 1 base and J gave up 4 bases, with 2 bases separating them.

DNA of the CDR3: TGTGCCAGCTCACCAGGGACAGGATTATCTGGGGCCAACGTCCTGACTTTC. Its translation: CASSPGTGLSGANVLTF. This chain links TRBV18 with TRBJ2-6; 8 bases line up with TRBD1. The CDR3 contains 17 residues. The V gene end was trimmed by 2 bases and the J gene end by 1 base; junction bases not matched to a gene: 4. Germline values: CDR1 KGHSH, CDR2 LQKENI.

The rearrangement links TRBV19 to TRBJ1-5, with TRBD1 as a possible D gene (6 bases). V was trimmed by 4 bases and J by 5 bases, leaving 21 bases between them. CDR3 length: 17 amino acids. Germline V gene lookup returns CDR1 LNHDA and CDR2 SQIVND (reference sequence). The CDR3 region has the DNA TGTGCCAGTAGTACGAGAGCGACAGGTTTGGGGGATCAGCCCCAGCATTTT. Protein sequence: CASSTRATGLGDQPQHF.

The J gene is TRBJ2-5, the V gene TRBV9; possibly TRBD2 for D (6 bases). Germline values: CDR1 SGDLS, CDR2 YYNGEE. The V gene lost 0 bases and the J gene lost 1 base, with 13 bases spanning the gap. The CDR3 sequence is 16 residues long. For the CDR3, the DNA is TGTGCCAGCAGCGTAGGGGTAGCGGAGCTCCAAGAGACCCAGTACTTC. Translated, it gives CASSVGVAELQETQYF.

The J gene is TRBJ2-7, the V gene TRBV7-6; 12 bases are shared with TRBD2. The CDR3 extends over 16 amino acids. The V and J ends lost 4 bases and 3 bases, in that order; junction bases with no gene match: 7. CDR1 SGHVS and CDR2 FNYEAQ come from the germline V gene. The CDR3 nucleotides are TGTGCCAGCAGCTCTTGGACTAGCGGGACCAACTACGAGCAGTACTTC. Translating gives CASSSWTSGTNYEQYF. Supplemented by reference TRBV7-6 and TRBJ2-7, the full variable domain reads GAGVSQSPRYKVTKRGQDVALRCDPISGHVSLYWYRQALGQGPEFLTYFNYEAQQDKSGLPNDRFSAERPEGSISTLTIQRTEQRDSAMYRCASSSWTSGTNYEQYFGPGTRLTVT.